Below, 5 T cell receptor beta chains from the same sample are listed, as sequenced in a study of tissue T cells after allogeneic stem cell transplantation. This table comes from immunoSEQ multiplex PCR, and its TCRdb copy is limited to in-frame clones, with some not included. The table has some 7,000 clones, 65% to 85% seen once. Sequencing was performed on skin, taken at autopsy. The receptors here all came from a male patient at least 60 years old with steroid-refractory graft-versus-host disease after an allogeneic stem cell transplant. The graft donor may have contributed some T cells.

The chain joins TRBV29-1 to TRBJ1-2, with 8 bases fitting TRBD1. Per germline, CDR1 SQVTM and CDR2 ANQGSEA. This CDR3 has 13 residues. With 6 bases clipped from V and 3 bases from J, the junction kept 6 bases outside the gene matches. The chain's CDR3 is CSVHRGLDYGYTF. In nucleotides, the CDR3 is TGCAGCGTCCACAGGGGGTTAGACTATGGCTACACCTTC. The full variable domain, with the rest looked up from reference TRBV29-1 and TRBJ1-2, is SAVISQKPSRDICQRGTSLTIQCQVDSQVTMMFWYRQQPGQSLTLIATANQGSEATYESGFVIDKFPISRPNLTFSTLTVSNMSPEDSSIYLCSVHRGLDYGYTFGSGTRLTVV.

The rearrangement uses TRBV4-3 and TRBJ1-2; D is possibly TRBD1 (6 bases). Germline V gene lookup returns CDR1 LGHNA and CDR2 YSLEER. The CDR3 is made up of 17 amino acids. Trimming pared 0 bases from V and 2 bases from J, leaving 16 bases between. CDR3 nucleotide sequence: TGCGCCAGCAGCCAAGATCAATCGACAGGATCGAACTATGGCTACACCTTC. The encoded protein is CASSQDQSTGSNYGYTF.

The gene calls are TRBV5-5 and TRBJ1-1, with unresolved D. Trimming pared 0 bases from V and 0 bases from J, leaving 6 bases between. This CDR3 contains 14 residues. Germline V CDR1 and CDR2: SGHKS, YYEKEE (reference sequence). CDR3 DNA sequence: TGTGCCAGCAGCTTGGACAGCTTGAACACTGAAGCTTTCTTT. Translation gives CASSLDSLNTEAFF.

This chain connects TRBV15 to TRBJ2-7; D unresolved. The CDR3 has 15 residues. Trimming shortened V by 1 base and J by 2 bases, and 12 bases separated the two germline ends. Germline V gene data show CDR1 as LNHNV and CDR2 as YYDKDF (reference sequence). This chain's CDR3 is CATSRAWPDPYEQYF. In DNA, the CDR3 is TGTGCCACCAGCAGAGCTTGGCCGGACCCCTACGAGCAGTACTTC.

The chain couples TRBV6-1 to TRBJ1-2; 11 nucleotides line up with TRBD1. There are 15 residues in the CDR3. The V and J ends lost 1 base and 3 bases, in that order; junction bases with no gene match: 1. CDR1 is MNHNS and CDR2 is SASEGT in the germline V gene. The CDR3 spells CASSEGTGGYYGYTF. The CDR3 coding sequence is TGTGCCAGCAGTGAAGGGACAGGGGGCTACTATGGCTACACCTTC.